In this sample, the clone carrying this T cell receptor beta chain turned up once. These data originate in a study of blood T cell repertoires in COVID-19. Whole-study context: Acute and convalescent COVID-19 samples came from the United States, Italy and Spain.

The protocol was immunoSEQ multiplex PCR, while the TCRdb copy is restricted to in-frame clones and leaves out a portion. The sample lists 250,000 to 300,000 clones; 91% were seen once. This CDR3 has 13 amino acids. Germline V CDR1 and CDR2: WNHNN, SYGVQD (reference sequence). V lost 4 bases and J 5 bases, leaving 10 bases between the germline ends. The source material was peripheral blood. This sequence originates from a woman in her 30s with COVID-19, enrolled during active disease. The V gene is TRBV10-1, the J gene TRBJ2-3; a weak D match, TRBD2 (5 bases). The CDR3 DNA reads TGCGCCAGCAGTGGGGGAGTGGGAGATACGCAGTATTTT. Amino acid sequence: CASSGGVGDTQYF.